The 12 T cell receptor beta chains below were found in one sample sequenced in a study of OX40 agonist ivuxolimab in advanced cancers. Generated by immunoSEQ multiplex PCR, the TCRdb table keeps only in-frame clones and is missing some. This sample has around 95,000 clones, with approximately 91% found just once. This specimen was CD4+ or CD8+ T cells sorted from blood, taken in a trial of the OX40 agonist ivuxolimab. The receptors originated from an adult with an advanced solid tumor such as melanoma, head and neck, liver or kidney cancer.

This chain connects TRBV18 to TRBJ2-7; TRBD1 agrees at 7 bases. The CDR3 consists of 15 residues. V gave up 3 bases and J gave up 2 bases; unmatched junction bases: 7. CDR1 is KGHSH and CDR2 is LQKENI in the germline V gene. CDR3: CASSPAGGSTYEQYF. CDR3 sequence (DNA): TGTGCCAGCTCACCTGCAGGGGGATCCACCTACGAGCAGTACTTC.

J is TRBJ1-2 and V is TRBV5-1; possibly TRBD1 for D (5 bases). V was cut by 0 bases and J by 7 bases, with 13 bases left in between. The CDR3 loop spans 14 amino acids. Germline V gene lookup returns CDR1 SGHRS and CDR2 YFSETQ. In DNA, the CDR3 is TGCGCCAGCAGCTTGGGTCCAGGGCAGGGTGGCTACACCTTC. The encoded protein is CASSLGPGQGGYTF.

This chain links TRBV5-4 with TRBJ1-1; 8 bases fit TRBD1. CDR3 size: 15 residues. V lost 0 bases to trimming and J lost 5 bases; unmatched junction nucleotides: 6. In germline, CDR1 is SGHNT, CDR2 YYREEE (reference sequence). CDR3: CASSLGGTGATEAFF. The CDR3 bases are TGTGCCAGCAGCTTGGGCGGGACAGGAGCGACTGAAGCTTTCTTT. Full variable domain (outside the CDR3, taken from reference TRBV5-4 and TRBJ1-1): ETGVTQSPTHLIKTRGQQVTLRCSSQSGHNTVSWYQQALGQGPQFIFQYYREEENGRGNFPPRFSGLQFPNYSSELNVNALELDDSALYLCASSLGGTGATEAFFGQGTRLTVV.

In nucleotides, the CDR3 is TGTGCCAGCAGCTTATTCCCAGAGGCCGAGCAGTACTTC. It translates to CASSLFPEAEQYF. The J gene is TRBJ2-7, the V gene TRBV7-7; D gene ambiguous. The CDR3 has 13 residues. Germline values: CDR1 SSHAT, CDR2 FNYEAQ (reference sequence). The germline V and J ends were trimmed by 2 bases and 6 bases, with 11 bases remaining between them.

J is TRBJ2-2 and V is TRBV5-1; D gene ambiguous. In germline, CDR1 is SGHRS, CDR2 YFSETQ. V was trimmed by 3 bases and J by 5 bases, leaving 11 bases between them. This CDR3 spans 14 amino acids. The CDR3 DNA is TGCGCCAGCAGCTCAGGACGAGATACCGGGGAGCTGTTTTTT. Encoded protein: CASSSGRDTGELFF.

The chain combines TRBV28 with TRBJ1-3; D unresolved. V shed 3 bases and J shed 3 bases, with 6 bases lying between them. Per the germline V gene, CDR1 is MDHEN and CDR2 is SYDVKM. The CDR3 extends over 13 amino acids. CDR3 DNA sequence: TGTGCCAGCAGTTTTACGAATGGAAACACCATATATTTT. Its translation is CASSFTNGNTIYF.

The chain combines TRBV7-7 with TRBJ2-1, with 9 nucleotides matching TRBD2. CDR1 is SSHAT, CDR2 FNYEAQ, per germline (reference sequence). CDR3 size: 15 residues. The V segment lost 3 bases and the J segment 5 bases; nucleotides outside the gene matches: 5. In DNA, the CDR3 is TGTGCCAGCAGCTTGTTTAGCGGGGGAAACAATGAGCAGTTCTTC. This gives the protein CASSLFSGGNNEQFF.

This chain connects TRBV15 to TRBJ1-4; D is uncertain. Trimming left V 0 bases short and J 7 bases short, with 12 bases between. Germline values: CDR1 LNHNV, CDR2 YYDKDF (reference sequence). The CDR3 length is 15 residues. The CDR3 DNA is TGTGCCACCAGCAGAGATCTTCCGGGGATTGAAAAACTGTTTTTT. It yields the protein CATSRDLPGIEKLFF.

CDR3 sequence: CASSFGPGLYNEQFF. The DNA of the CDR3 is TGTGCCAGCAGTTTCGGTCCAGGGCTATACAATGAGCAGTTCTTC. The chain uses TRBV28 and TRBJ2-1; tentatively, D is TRBD1 (5 bases). The CDR3 has 15 amino acids. V shed 3 bases and J shed 4 bases, with 13 bases lying between them. CDR1 is MDHEN, CDR2 SYDVKM, per germline.

The chain combines TRBV28 with TRBJ1-2, with 8 bases lining up with TRBD1. The J segment lost 6 bases and the V segment lost 4 bases, leaving 4 bases of the junction unmatched. The CDR3 totals 13 residues. CDR1 and CDR2 (germline): MDHEN, SYDVKM. The CDR3 sequence is CASSWGQANGYTF. In nucleotides, the CDR3 is TGTGCCAGCAGTTGGGGACAGGCGAATGGCTACACCTTC.

CDR3 nucleotide sequence: TGTGCCTGGAGTACACAGGAAAACTACGAGCAGTACTTC. This sequence encodes CAWSTQENYEQYF. The rearrangement uses TRBV30 and TRBJ2-7; TRBD1 is a possible D gene (5 bases). Trimming removed 2 bases at V and 3 bases at J, with 11 bases between. In germline, CDR1 is GTSNPN, CDR2 SVGIG (reference sequence). The CDR3 length is 13 residues.

This rearrangement joins TRBV19 to TRBJ1-1; D is perhaps TRBD1 (6 bases). Trimming stripped 4 bases from V and 4 bases from J, with 10 bases between. The CDR3 spans 13 residues. CDR1 and CDR2 (germline): LNHDA, SQIVND (reference sequence). CDR3 residues: CASSKTGSTEAFF. The CDR3, as DNA: TGTGCCAGTAGTAAAACAGGGTCCACTGAAGCTTTCTTT.